This passage covers 22 T cell receptor beta chains from one sample sequenced in a study of technical replicates of blood from a few donors. Using immunoSEQ multiplex PCR, the repertoire was profiled, and TCRdb retains in-frame clones only, with some absent. The data show about 60,000 clones, with 86% seen just once and approximately 5.1% held by the top ten. The sequencing input was PBMCs. Receptors originate from a human donor in good health. Some clones in this sample may be carry-over from other donors' samples.

The CDR3 DNA is TGTGCCAGTAGTATTAGGACAGGGAGCTCTGGAAACACCATATATTTT. It yields the protein CASSIRTGSSGNTIYF. The chain links TRBV19 to TRBJ1-3; TRBD1 matches at 8 bases. Germline CDR1 and CDR2: LNHDA and SQIVND (reference sequence). The CDR3 runs to 16 residues. After removal of 3 bases from V and 0 bases from J, the junction contained 4 bases not matched to a gene.

This clone has just a few counts. CDR3 residues: CASSVGPDREAFF. DNA for the CDR3: TGTGCCAGCAGCGTAGGACCGGACAGGGAAGCTTTCTTT. This chain connects TRBV9 to TRBJ1-1; 7 nucleotides agree with TRBD1. V trimming: 0 bases; J trimming: 8 bases; junction bases outside the gene matches: 4. The germline V gene encodes CDR1 SGDLS and CDR2 YYNGEE. The CDR3 is 13 residues long.

This clone appeared a single time. This chain joins TRBV9 and TRBJ2-1; TRBD2 might be the D (6 bases). CDR1 is SGDLS and CDR2 is YYNGEE in the germline V gene. V was trimmed by 6 bases and J by 0 bases, leaving 13 bases between them. The CDR3 spans 15 residues. The DNA of the CDR3 is TGTGCCAGCACCGGAGGGACTGACTCCTACAATGAGCAGTTCTTC. Its protein product is CASTGGTDSYNEQFF.

The chain links TRBV7-9 to TRBJ2-5; weak D call: TRBD2 (7 bases). The CDR3 is made up of 14 amino acids. Trimming removed 5 bases from V and 4 bases from J, with 14 bases in between. Germline values: CDR1 SEHNR, CDR2 FQNEAQ (reference sequence). CDR3 residues: CASSHPGGGETQYF. The CDR3, as DNA: TGTGCCAGCAGCCACCCGGGGGGCGGAGAGACCCAGTACTTC.

The J gene is TRBJ1-2, the V gene TRBV4-2, with D uncertain. This CDR3 is built from 14 residues. V dropped 0 bases and J dropped 3 bases, with 8 bases sitting between them. Germline V gene lookup returns CDR1 LGHNA and CDR2 YNFKEQ. The CDR3: CASSQDQRDYGYTF. The CDR3 nucleotides read TGTGCCAGCAGCCAAGATCAGAGGGACTATGGCTACACCTTC.

J is TRBJ2-1 and V is TRBV12-5; TRBD1 matches at 7 bases. The J segment lost 4 bases and the V segment lost 5 bases, leaving 8 bases of the junction unmatched. CDR3 size: 15 residues. Germline values: CDR1 LGHNT, CDR2 FRNRAP. For the CDR3, the DNA is TGTGCTAGTGGTCAAAGACAGGGCCCATACAATGAGCAGTTCTTC. Amino acids: CASGQRQGPYNEQFF.

V and J are TRBV30 and TRBJ1-2; D is unclear. This CDR3 has 17 residues. V lost 6 bases to trimming and J lost 4 bases, with 27 bases between them. The germline gives CDR1 GTSNPN, CDR2 SVGIG (reference sequence). The CDR3 is CACRSEAAPRDTYGYTF. CDR3 nucleotides: TGTGCCTGCAGATCTGAGGCAGCCCCGAGGGATACCTATGGCTACACCTTC.

The rearrangement links TRBV4-2 to TRBJ2-3; TRBD2 agrees at 9 bases. In germline, CDR1 is LGHNA, CDR2 YNFKEQ. CDR3 length: 17 residues. V shed 3 bases, J shed 0 bases, and the junction held 7 bases outside the gene matches. The CDR3 is CASSQDPSGVSTDTQYF. The CDR3 DNA follows: TGTGCCAGCAGCCAGGACCCTAGCGGGGTAAGCACAGATACGCAGTATTTT.

The V and J genes are TRBV21-1 and TRBJ1-6; the D call in the table, TRBD1, was not verified against the DNA. TRBV21-1 is a pseudogene. CDR3 length: 16 residues. The CDR3 loop is CASGTGTLSYNSPLHF. The CDR3, as DNA: TGTGCCAGCGGGACAGGGACACTCTCCTATAATTCACCCCTCCACTTT.

The chain employs TRBV7-2 and TRBJ2-2; TRBD1 matches 9 bases. Germline loops: CDR1 SGHTA, CDR2 FQGNSA. The V gene end was trimmed by 5 bases and the J gene end by 7 bases; junction bases not matched to a gene: 5. This CDR3 is 14 amino acids long. CDR3 sequence (DNA): TGTGCCAGCAGCCCCGACAGGGGGATCGGGGAGCTGTTTTTT. Protein sequence: CASSPDRGIGELFF.

The rearrangement uses TRBV7-3 and TRBJ1-1; D unresolved. Germline loops: CDR1 SGHTA, CDR2 FQGTGA. This CDR3 is built from 13 residues. The V and J ends lost 5 bases and 4 bases respectively, with 11 bases between them. CDR3: CASSLTVSTEAFF. The CDR3 coding sequence is TGTGCCAGCAGCCTCACAGTGAGCACTGAAGCTTTCTTT.

The sample holds a few counts of this clone. This chain joins TRBV27 and TRBJ1-1; D gene uncertain. CDR3 length equals 14 residues. V lost 6 bases and J 4 bases, leaving 15 bases between the germline ends. Germline CDR1 MNHEY, CDR2 SMNVEV (reference sequence). CDR3 amino acids: CASRLEGGGTEAFF. The CDR3 nucleotides read TGTGCCAGCAGGTTGGAGGGCGGAGGCACTGAAGCTTTCTTT.

The rearrangement joins TRBV10-2 to TRBJ2-2; TRBD2 might be the D (6 bases). The V end lost 8 bases, the J end lost 6 bases, and 13 bases lay between the germline ends. CDR3 size: 13 residues. Germline V gene data show CDR1 as WSHSY and CDR2 as SAAADI. Written as DNA, the CDR3 is TGCGCCAGCCGACGGGAGAGGCCCGGGGAGCTGTTTTTT. Protein: CASRRERPGELFF.

The CDR3 is CASSPSGSYEQYF. The DNA of the CDR3 is TGTGCCAGCAGCCCTAGCGGATCCTACGAGCAGTACTTC. This chain uses TRBV7-9 with TRBJ2-7, with 7 nucleotides matching TRBD2. CDR3 length: 13 amino acids. Trimming took 5 bases from V and 1 from J; bases not matched to a gene: 2. Per germline, CDR1 SEHNR and CDR2 FQNEAQ (reference sequence).

The chain carries TRBV10-3 and TRBJ1-3, with a weak D call TRBD1 (5 bases). The V end lost 2 bases, the J end lost 4 bases, and 15 bases lay between the germline ends. In germline, CDR1 is ENHRY, CDR2 SYGVKD. The CDR3 extends over 16 amino acids. The CDR3 DNA reads as TGTGCCATCAGTGAGCCCCCGACAGTAGCAGGAAACACCATATATTTT. Amino acid sequence: CAISEPPTVAGNTIYF.

The chain couples TRBV6-1 to TRBJ1-1; tentatively, D is TRBD1 (5 bases). The V gene's germline CDR1 is MNHNS and CDR2 SASEGT. The CDR3 runs 13 residues. V dropped 2 bases and J dropped 5 bases, with 9 bases sitting between them. In nucleotides, the CDR3 is TGTGCCAGCAGTGAATGGGGGGTAACTGAAGCTTTCTTT. This codes for CASSEWGVTEAFF.

The rearrangement links TRBV2 to TRBJ2-7; no reliable D call. This CDR3 has 13 amino acids. Germline-derived CDR1 and CDR2 are SNHLY and FYNNEI. V lost 11 bases and J lost 3, with 17 bases in between. CDR3 DNA: TGTGCCCCCTCCAGATGGCTTTACTACGAGCAGTACTTC. Protein product: CAPSRWLYYEQYF.

The V gene is TRBV30, the J gene TRBJ2-7; perhaps TRBD2 as D (6 bases). The CDR3 covers 12 residues. Germline lookup yields CDR1 GTSNPN and CDR2 SVGIG (reference sequence). V dropped 1 base and J dropped 2 bases, with 6 bases sitting between them. The CDR3 DNA is TGTGCCTGGAGTGGGGGGGCCTACGAGCAGTACTTC. Protein sequence: CAWSGGAYEQYF.

This chain joins TRBV9 and TRBJ2-3, with TRBD2 identical over 7 bases. Unmatched junction bases numbered 6, after V lost 4 bases and J lost 4 bases. Germline V gene sequence: CDR1 SGDLS, CDR2 YYNGEE. CDR3 length: 14 amino acids. This chain's CDR3 is CASSFRTSADTQYF. The DNA for the CDR3 is TGTGCCAGCAGCTTTAGGACTAGTGCAGATACGCAGTATTTT.

The chain employs TRBV5-6 and TRBJ1-5; 7 bases align to TRBD1. V shed 4 bases and J 7 bases; nucleotides not matched to a gene: 8. This CDR3 is 14 amino acids long. Germline lookup yields CDR1 SGHDT and CDR2 YYEEEE. The DNA of the CDR3 is TGTGCCAGCAGCCTGCGACAGGGTAGCCAGCCCCAGCATTTT. Protein product: CASSLRQGSQPQHF.

This chain connects TRBV7-2 to TRBJ1-3; perhaps TRBD1 as D (6 bases). Per the germline V gene, CDR1 is SGHTA and CDR2 is FQGNSA. There are 15 residues in the CDR3. V lost 6 bases and J lost 2, with 14 bases in between. CDR3 protein: CASSQQGIPGNTIYF. CDR3 sequence (DNA): TGTGCCAGCAGTCAACAGGGTATTCCTGGAAACACCATATATTTT.

V usage is TRBV5-4 and J usage is TRBJ1-1; 7 bases agree with TRBD1. The CDR3 runs to 14 residues. Trimming removed 4 bases from V and 1 base from J; junction bases left unmatched: 4. Germline CDR1 SGHNT, CDR2 YYREEE (reference sequence). The DNA of the CDR3 is TGTGCCAGCAGCCAACAGGGGTGGAACACTGAAGCTTTCTTT. Its protein is CASSQQGWNTEAFF.